The sequence of this T cell receptor beta chain was determined in a study of shared clonotypes between healthy human individuals. The study, taken as a whole, reports: An expected dependence of interdonor clonotype sharing on sequencing depth was noted. In contrast to clonotypes shared by all four donors, non-shared clonotypes had lower generation probabilities. Donor scarcity curtailed the genetic and exposure-history diversity represented herein.

Produced via immunoSEQ multiplex PCR; TCRdb's table is partial and in-frame only. There are 950,000 to 1,100,000 clones in the sample; roughly 74% occur only once, and roughly 0.55% lies in the top ten. The CDR3 runs 17 residues. V dropped 9 bases and J dropped 4; count of bases not matched to a gene: 13. Germline CDR1 MDHEN, CDR2 SYDVKM. Note on this clone: As yet, its antigen is unknown.

The sample comprised memory CD4+ T cells from PBMCs. Subset given: CD45RA-negative fraction. The receptor was isolated from a man between 18 and 29 years old in good health. Some clones in this sample may be carry-over from other donors' samples. V usage is TRBV28 and J usage is TRBJ2-3; TRBD2 aligns across 13 bases. CDR3 sequence reads: CASVTSGRALGSDTQYF. The CDR3 DNA follows: TGTGCCAGTGTTACTAGCGGGAGGGCCTTGGGATCAGATACGCAGTATTTT. Supplemented by reference TRBV28 and TRBJ2-3, the full variable domain reads DVKVTQSSRYLVKRTGEKVFLECVQDMDHENMFWYRQDPGLGLRLIYFSYDVKMKEKGDIPEGYSVSREKKERFSLILESASTNQTSMYLCASVTSGRALGSDTQYFGPGTRLTVL.